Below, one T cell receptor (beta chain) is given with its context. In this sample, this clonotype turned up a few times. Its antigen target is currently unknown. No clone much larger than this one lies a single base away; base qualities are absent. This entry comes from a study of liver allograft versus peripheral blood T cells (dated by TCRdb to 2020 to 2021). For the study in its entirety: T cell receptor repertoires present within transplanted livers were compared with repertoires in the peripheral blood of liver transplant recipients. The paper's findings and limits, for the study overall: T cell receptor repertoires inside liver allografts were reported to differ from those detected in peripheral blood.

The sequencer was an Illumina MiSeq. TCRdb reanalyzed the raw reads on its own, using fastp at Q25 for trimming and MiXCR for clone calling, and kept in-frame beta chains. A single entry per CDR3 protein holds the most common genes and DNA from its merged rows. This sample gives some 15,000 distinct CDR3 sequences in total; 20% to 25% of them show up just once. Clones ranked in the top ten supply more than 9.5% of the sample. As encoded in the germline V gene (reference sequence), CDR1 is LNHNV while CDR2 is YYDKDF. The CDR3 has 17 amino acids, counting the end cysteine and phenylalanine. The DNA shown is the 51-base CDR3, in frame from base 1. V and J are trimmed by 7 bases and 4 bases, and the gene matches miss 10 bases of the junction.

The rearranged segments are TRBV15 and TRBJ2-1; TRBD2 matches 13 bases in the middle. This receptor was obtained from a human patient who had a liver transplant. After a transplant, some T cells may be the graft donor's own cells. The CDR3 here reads CATTGLAGVSSYNEQFF. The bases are TGTGCCACCACAGGACTAGCGGGAGTTTCCTCTTACAATGAGCAGTTCTTC.